One TCR beta chain is described in this entry. Its antigen remains unidentified. The assay was immunoSEQ multiplex PCR, and TCRdb's table has in-frame clones only and misses some. The sample has approximately 110,000 clones, roughly 90% seen once. The data were obtained in a study of T cell responses to AZD1222 COVID-19 vaccine. For the study at large: Pooled in the analysis were second doses at about 4 or about 12 weeks.

With 6 bases removed from V and 7 bases from J, the gap between germline ends came to 10 bases. The length of the CDR3 is 11 residues. Study-wide results and limits: The breadth and depth of Spike-specific TCRs increased once two AZD1222 doses had been given.

The origin of this receptor is an adult in good health. The chain is built from TRBV12-3 or TRBV12-4 and TRBJ2-7; D not resolved. The material sequenced was peripheral blood, taken on day 0 of AZD1222 vaccination. The CDR3 sequence is CASRSYEEQYF. CDR3 sequence (DNA): TGTGCCAGCAGATCGTATGAAGAGCAGTACTTC.